These 16 T cell receptor beta chains were all obtained from the same sample, sequenced in a study of T cells in Graves' hyperthyroidism and ophthalmopathy. Researchers took RNA transcripts and amplified the TCR beta CDR3 regions from them. First-round RT-PCR targeting the TCR CDR3 was performed with the HTBI primer set. TCRdb re-derived calls from the multiplex PCR reads in MiXCR, one entry per CDR3 protein. Here the sample spans some 530,000 distinct CDR3 sequences, approximately 23% being singletons. Sequenced material: blood. The receptors were sampled from a woman aged 65 to 85 with Graves' ophthalmopathy.

This clonotype was counted ten times or more. The rearrangement joins TRBV2 to TRBJ2-5; D remains ambiguous. The CDR3 is 11 residues long. CDR1 is SNHLY and CDR2 is FYNNEI in the germline V gene. The V end was cut by 4 bases, the J end by 13 bases, with 13 bases between. The CDR3 DNA is TGTGCCAGCAGTGCGGACGAATTCAGGTACTTC. Protein: CASSADEFRYF.

This clonotype has more than one count but fewer than ten. The rearrangement joins TRBV7-3 to TRBJ1-3; D remains ambiguous. Deletions cut 4 bases from V and 0 bases from J, with 10 bases between. Germline lookup yields CDR1 SGHTA and CDR2 FQGTGA. The CDR3 loop spans 15 amino acids. CDR3 sequence: CASSSGVDSGNTIYF. The CDR3 nucleotides read TGTGCCAGCAGCTCCGGAGTTGACTCTGGAAACACCATATATTTT.

This clonotype turned up a few times. The rearrangement uses TRBV20-1 and TRBJ1-2; TRBD1 matches at 7 bases. This CDR3 is 13 amino acids long. The V segment lost 1 base and the J segment 10 bases; nucleotides outside the gene matches: 9. The germline V gene has CDR1 DFQATT and CDR2 SNEGSKA (reference sequence). The chain's CDR3 is CSARADRSDDYTF. The DNA of the CDR3 is TGCAGTGCTAGAGCGGACAGGAGCGATGACTACACCTTC.

This clonotype showed up many times. One end of the junction is discordant with germline, which a read error may explain. The V call is TRBV3-1, the J call TRBJ1-1; no definite D call. Germline CDR1 reads LGHDT; CDR2 reads YNNKEL (reference sequence). The CDR3 covers 12 residues. The CDR3 loop is CASRQRNTEAFF. CDR3 nucleotide sequence: TGTGCCAGCCGCCAGAGGAACACTGAAGCTTTCTTT. The entire variable domain, with the rest obtained from reference TRBV3-1 and TRBJ1-1, is as follows: DTAVSQTPKYLVTQMGNDKSIKCEQNLGHDTMYWYKQDSKKFLKIMFSYNNKELIINETVPNRFSPKSPDKAHLNLHINSLELGDSAVYFCASRQRNTEAFFGQGTRLTVV.

In its sample, this clonotype was seen many times. The V call is TRBV28, the J call TRBJ1-6; D is possibly TRBD1 (6 bases). The CDR3 sequence is 16 residues long. Germline loops: CDR1 MDHEN, CDR2 SYDVKM. V was trimmed by 5 bases and J by 5 bases, leaving 16 bases between them. The CDR3, as DNA: TGTGCCAGCAGTCCCCGAACCGGACAGAATAATTCACCCCTCCACTTT. This gives the protein CASSPRTGQNNSPLHF.

Worth noting for this clonotype: Compared with germline, one end of the junction differs, possibly owing to a read error. The V call is TRBV28, the J call TRBJ2-7, with a tentative D call TRBD1 (5 bases). Germline-derived CDR1 and CDR2 are MDHEN and SYDVKM. This CDR3 comprises 14 residues. CDR3 sequence: CASSPNQGSYEQYF. CDR3 nucleotides: TGCGCCAGCAGCCCTAACCAGGGTTCCTACGAGCAGTACTTC.

This clonotype was recorded at least ten times. The rearrangement uses TRBV18 and TRBJ1-2; D unresolved. V was cut by 2 bases and J by 5 bases, with 9 bases left in between. Germline assignment: CDR1 KGHSH and CDR2 LQKENI. CDR3 length: 13 amino acids. CDR3 region: CASSPELSYGYTF. In nucleotides, the CDR3 is TGTGCCAGCTCACCAGAACTTTCTTATGGCTACACCTTC.

There are a few counts of this clonotype. The chain joins TRBV11-2 to TRBJ2-6; possibly TRBD1 or TRBD2 for D (5 bases each). The CDR3 totals 17 residues. Germline CDR1 reads SGHAT; CDR2 reads FQNNGV. V lost 1 base and J 2 bases, leaving 12 bases between the germline ends. The CDR3 sequence: CASSLVGARAGANVLTF. The CDR3 region has the DNA TGTGCCAGCAGCTTAGTGGGAGCCAGGGCTGGGGCCAACGTCCTGACTTTC.

The chain employs TRBV3-1 and TRBJ2-7; D is possibly TRBD2 (6 bases). The germline V and J ends were trimmed by 4 bases and 1 base, with 17 bases remaining between them. The germline V gene has CDR1 LGHDT and CDR2 YNNKEL (reference sequence). The CDR3 has 16 residues. The CDR3 nucleotides read TGTGCCAGCAGCCGCGGTGGTAGCGGAACTTCCTACGAGCAGTACTTC. Translated: CASSRGGSGTSYEQYF.

This chain connects TRBV4-1 to TRBJ1-1; possibly TRBD1 for D (6 bases). V lost 1 base to trimming and J lost 8 bases, with 17 bases between them. The CDR3 consists of 15 residues. The germline V gene has CDR1 MGHRA and CDR2 YSYEKL. The chain's CDR3 is CASSQGTDRLSEAFF. The CDR3, as DNA: TGCGCCAGCAGCCAAGGGACAGACAGACTTTCGGAAGCTTTCTTT.

The chain recombines TRBV19 with TRBJ1-1; D gene ambiguous. The CDR3 is 14 residues long. Germline V CDR1 and CDR2: LNHDA, SQIVND (reference sequence). Trimming stripped 3 bases from V and 1 base from J, with 9 bases between. This CDR3 is CASSIAARNTEAFF. The CDR3 DNA sequence: TGTGCCAGTAGTATCGCCGCCAGGAACACTGAAGCTTTCTTT.

This clonotype came up a few times. The gene calls are TRBV5-1 and TRBJ1-1, with D tentatively TRBD1 (6 bases). Trimming pared 4 bases from V and 5 bases from J, leaving 15 bases between. The CDR3 is 14 amino acids. CDR1 is SGHRS, CDR2 YFSETQ, per germline. In nucleotides, the CDR3 is TGCGCCAGCAGCGAACAGGGAGACTGGACTGAAGCTTTCTTT. This encodes CASSEQGDWTEAFF.

The chain carries TRBV12-3 or TRBV12-4 and TRBJ2-2; 8 bases agree with TRBD2. The trim removed 10 bases at V and 1 base at J, leaving 11 bases unmatched. CDR3 length: 16 residues. The CDR3 sequence is CAISLTTSGNTGELFF. The CDR3 DNA is TGTGCCATCAGCCTAACTACTAGCGGGAACACCGGGGAGCTGTTTTTT.

This clonotype was detected only a few times. The chain is built from TRBV3-1 and TRBJ2-4; D perhaps matches TRBD1 (5 bases). Trimming took off 3 bases at V and 8 bases at J, with 14 bases between the two ends. Germline V gene lookup returns CDR1 LGHDT and CDR2 YNNKEL (reference sequence). The CDR3 consists of 14 residues. The chain's CDR3 is CASSHTGFNDIQYF. The CDR3 DNA follows: TGTGCCAGCAGCCACACAGGTTTCAATGACATTCAGTACTTC.

Only a few counts were recorded for this clonotype. V gene TRBV6-1 combines with J gene TRBJ2-7; 8 bases are shared with TRBD1. The germline CDR1 and CDR2 sequences are MNHNS and SASEGT. This CDR3 is built from 15 residues. The junction had 15 bases not matched to a gene; V was cut back by 10 bases and J by 4 bases. This CDR3 reads CATRPQGALGYEQYF. The CDR3 bases are TGTGCCACCCGTCCCCAGGGGGCTTTGGGTTACGAGCAGTACTTC.

This clonotype was detected ten times or more. The J gene is TRBJ2-1, the V gene TRBV28, with D possibly matching TRBD2 (6 bases). The V gene's germline CDR1 is MDHEN and CDR2 SYDVKM. V lost 1 base and J 4 bases, leaving 23 bases between the germline ends. The CDR3 is 19 amino acids. The DNA for the CDR3 is TGTGCCAGCAGTTTATCTGGTGCGGGCCTAGCGTATAAGTACAATGAGCAGTTCTTC. It specifies CASSLSGAGLAYKYNEQFF.